The 8 T cell receptor beta chains in this list originate from one sample, sequenced in a study of cytomegalovirus exposure and HLA in healthy donors. A multiplex PCR was run with 60 Vbeta primers and 13 Jbeta primers. The assay was immunoSEQ multiplex PCR, and TCRdb's table has in-frame clones only and misses some. The sample consists of around 150,000 clones, approximately 80% of them appearing once. The specimen was PBMCs. These receptors originate from a man aged 30 to 39 in good health and CMV-seropositive.

The chain links TRBV6-1 to TRBJ1-2; D gene uncertain. Germline V gene sequence: CDR1 MNHNS, CDR2 SASEGT. This CDR3 has 16 amino acids. Trimming cost V 0 bases and J 3 bases, with 14 bases left between them. Written as DNA, the CDR3 is TGTGCCAGCAGTGAAGCTTTAAAGGGAGGGTACTATGGCTACACCTTC. Its protein product is CASSEALKGGYYGYTF.

The genes are TRBV30 and TRBJ2-1; 9 bases are shared with TRBD1. Germline lookup yields CDR1 GTSNPN and CDR2 SVGIG (reference sequence). The V gene end was trimmed by 3 bases and the J gene end by 10 bases; junction bases not matched to a gene: 10. CDR3 length equals 14 residues. The CDR3 is CAWSQPGQGREQFF. Written as DNA, the CDR3 is TGTGCCTGGAGCCAGCCGGGACAGGGTCGAGAGCAGTTCTTC.

This clone was seen more than once but under ten times. This chain's CDR3 is CASSRDSTSYNSPLHF. The CDR3 bases are TGTGCCAGCAGCCGCGACAGCACGAGCTATAATTCACCCCTCCACTTT. The chain employs TRBV7-8 and TRBJ1-6; perhaps TRBD1 as D (5 bases). The CDR3 contains 16 residues. V dropped 5 bases and J dropped 3 bases, with 14 bases sitting between them. Per the germline V gene, CDR1 is SGHVS and CDR2 is FQNEAQ.

The chain uses TRBV5-6 and TRBJ2-1, with 12 bases matching TRBD2. The CDR3 extends over 19 amino acids. J gave up 3 bases and V 3 bases, and 13 bases lay outside the gene matches. Germline lookup yields CDR1 SGHDT and CDR2 YYEEEE. The CDR3 nucleotides are TGTGCCAGCAGCTCCCTCGGCTCTAGCGGGGGGGCCGGCTACAATGAGCAGTTCTTC. It specifies CASSSLGSSGGAGYNEQFF.

A few counts support this clone. This chain uses TRBV19 with TRBJ2-6; D may be TRBD2 (6 bases). Trimming stripped 3 bases from V and 0 bases from J, with 12 bases between. This CDR3 is built from 17 residues. Per the germline V gene, CDR1 is LNHDA and CDR2 is SQIVND (reference sequence). The CDR3 loop is CASSMPRGNSGANVLTF. As DNA, the CDR3 is TGTGCCAGTAGTATGCCACGGGGGAACTCTGGGGCCAACGTCCTGACTTTC.

The V gene is TRBV5-4, the J gene TRBJ2-4; TRBD1 agrees at 8 bases. V lost 0 bases, J lost 8 bases, and 7 bases stayed unmatched. This CDR3 comprises 15 residues. Germline V gives CDR1 SGHNT, CDR2 YYREEE (reference sequence). The DNA of the CDR3 is TGTGCCAGCAGCTTGGTTGACAGGGGATGGGACATTCAGTACTTC. It codes for CASSLVDRGWDIQYF.

The chain couples TRBV28 to TRBJ1-5; perhaps TRBD1 as D (6 bases). V was shortened by 6 bases and J by 2 bases, with 14 bases between the two germline ends. Germline loops: CDR1 MDHEN, CDR2 SYDVKM. The CDR3 has 15 residues. The CDR3 DNA follows: TGTGCCAGCAGACAGGGATTTGGGGGCAATCAGCCCCAGCATTTT. Amino acid sequence: CASRQGFGGNQPQHF.

The CDR3 nucleotides read TGTGCCAGCTCACCACCGGGACAGGAGGGTGAAAAACTGTTTTTT. This translates into CASSPPGQEGEKLFF. This rearrangement joins TRBV18 to TRBJ1-4; TRBD1 matches at 8 bases. This CDR3 has 15 amino acids. Germline V gene sequence: CDR1 KGHSH, CDR2 LQKENI. Trimming at V came to 0 bases and at J to 7 bases, leaving 4 bases not matched to a gene.